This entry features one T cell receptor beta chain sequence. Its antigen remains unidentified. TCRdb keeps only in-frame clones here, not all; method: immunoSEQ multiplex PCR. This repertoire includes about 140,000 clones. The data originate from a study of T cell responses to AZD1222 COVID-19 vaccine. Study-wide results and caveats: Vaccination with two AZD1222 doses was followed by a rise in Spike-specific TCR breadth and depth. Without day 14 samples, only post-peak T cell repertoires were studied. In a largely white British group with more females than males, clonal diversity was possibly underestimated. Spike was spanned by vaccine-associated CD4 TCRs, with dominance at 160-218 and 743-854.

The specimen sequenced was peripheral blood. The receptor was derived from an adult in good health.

CDR3 protein: CATSDPGQGLTGYTF. The CDR3 region has the DNA TGTGCCACCAGTGACCCCGGACAGGGTCTTACTGGCTACACCTTC. The chain links TRBV24-1 to TRBJ1-2; 8 bases agree with TRBD1. The J segment lost 7 bases and the V segment lost 4 bases, leaving 10 bases of the junction unmatched. CDR1 is KGHDR, CDR2 SFDVKD, per germline. This CDR3 region has 15 residues.